These T cell receptor beta chains were read from a single sample in a study of control samples from healthy donors and cancer patients. The data were produced by immunoSEQ multiplex PCR, yet TCRdb's version contains in-frame clones alone and is incomplete. The table shows 100,000 to 150,000 clones, with nearly 90% occurring only once. The sample consisted of PBMCs. The receptors were gathered from a man in his fifties with head and neck cancer. CDR3s include the opening cysteine and the closing phenylalanine or tryptophan. Fields, in order: J gene, V gene, clone size, D gene, CDR3 protein, CDR3 DNA. A D gene is named only where the DNA matches it firmly. Size values are once, few and many counts, or a class for expanded clones, and some rows have none.

TRBJ2-7 TRBV7-6 . . CASSLGGAGYEQYF TGTGCCAGCAGCTTAGGAGGGGCGGGCTACGAGCAGTACTTC
TRBJ1-5 TRBV29-1 . TRBD1 CSARTGGIGQPQHF TGCAGCGCCCGAACAGGGGGGATAGGGCAGCCCCAGCATTTT
TRBJ2-3 TRBV28 few . CASGSPDRTTDTQYF TGTGCCAGCGGATCCCCCGATCGAACCACAGATACGCAGTATTTT
TRBJ2-1 TRBV6-5 . TRBD2 CATRLASSYNEQFF TGTGCCACCCGACTAGCGAGCTCCTACAATGAGCAGTTCTTC
TRBJ2-1 TRBV5-1 . TRBD2 CASSSSGGADEQFF TGCGCCAGCAGCTCTTCGGGAGGGGCCGATGAGCAGTTCTTC
TRBJ1-2 TRBV30 . TRBD1 CAWSVGQGSGYTF TGTGCCTGGAGTGTAGGACAGGGGTCCGGCTACACCTTC
TRBJ2-7 TRBV2 once . CASSEFSRRNF TGTGCCAGCAGTGAATTTTCTCGGCGAAACTTC
TRBJ2-7 TRBV19 . . CASSTDRGAYEQYF TGTGCCAGTAGTACCGATAGGGGGGCCTACGAGCAGTACTTC
TRBJ2-1 TRBV14 . TRBD1 CASSLPGQGRDEQFF TGTGCCAGCAGCCTGCCGGGACAGGGAAGGGATGAGCAGTTCTTC
TRBJ1-5 TRBV28 . . CASSTHDSGISNQPQHF TGTGCCAGCAGTACTCATGATTCCGGGATCTCGAATCAGCCCCAGCATTTT
TRBJ2-7 TRBV7-9 . . CASSFGGRTYEQYF TGTGCCAGCAGCTTCGGGGGGCGCACCTACGAGCAGTACTTC
TRBJ2-7 TRBV5-4 . TRBD1 CASSPTTGTGVGYEQYF TGTGCCAGCAGCCCAACCACCGGGACAGGGGTAGGGTACGAGCAGTACTTC
TRBJ1-2 TRBV7-9 . . CASSLNGYGYTF TGTGCCAGCAGCTTGAACGGCTATGGCTACACCTTC
TRBJ2-1 TRBV3-1/TRBV3-2 . TRBD2 CASSPRRGGNEQFF TGTGCCAGCAGCCCGAGACGGGGGGGCAATGAGCAGTTCTTC
TRBJ1-1 TRBV30 . . CAWSLGRSEAFF TGTGCCTGGAGTCTCGGGAGGTCTGAAGCTTTCTTT
TRBJ2-7 TRBV5-4 once . CASSSVGGTDYEQYF TGTGCCAGCAGCTCGGTGGGAGGAACAGACTACGAGCAGTACTTC
TRBJ2-1 TRBV3-1/TRBV3-2 . . CASTLGREVNEQFF TGTGCCAGCACCCTTGGCAGAGAGGTGAATGAGCAGTTCTTC
TRBJ1-6 TRBV3-1/TRBV3-2 once . CASSDRLANSPLHF TGTGCCAGCAGCGATAGACTAGCAAATTCACCCCTCCACTTT
TRBJ2-3 TRBV20-1 . . CSARRIDTQYF TGCAGTGCTAGGAGAATAGATACGCAGTATTTT
TRBJ1-5 TRBV7-9 . . CASSLVNQPQHF TGTGCCAGCAGCTTAGTTAATCAGCCCCAGCATTTT
TRBJ2-3 TRBV24-1 . . CATSAMGGGDTQYF TGTGCCACCAGCGCGATGGGTGGAGGAGATACGCAGTATTTT
TRBJ2-1 TRBV2 . TRBD2 CASSPASGNVLYNEQFF TGTGCCAGCAGTCCGGCTAGCGGGAACGTTCTCTACAATGAGCAGTTCTTC
TRBJ2-1 TRBV18 . . CASSPVQLSYNEQFF TGTGCCAGCTCACCAGTCCAGTTGTCCTACAATGAGCAGTTCTTC